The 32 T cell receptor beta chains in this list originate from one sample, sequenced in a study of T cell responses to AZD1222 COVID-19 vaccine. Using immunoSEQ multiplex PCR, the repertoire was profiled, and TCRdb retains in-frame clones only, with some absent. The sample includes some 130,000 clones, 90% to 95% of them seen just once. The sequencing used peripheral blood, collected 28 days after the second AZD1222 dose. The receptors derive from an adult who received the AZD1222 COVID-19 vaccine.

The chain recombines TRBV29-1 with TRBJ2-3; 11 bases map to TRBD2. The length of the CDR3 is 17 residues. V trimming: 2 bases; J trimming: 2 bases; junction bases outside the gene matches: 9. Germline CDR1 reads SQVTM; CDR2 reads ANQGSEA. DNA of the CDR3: TGCAGCGTTGAATACATAGCGGGGGGGCATATCACAGATACGCAGTATTTT. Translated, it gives CSVEYIAGGHITDTQYF.

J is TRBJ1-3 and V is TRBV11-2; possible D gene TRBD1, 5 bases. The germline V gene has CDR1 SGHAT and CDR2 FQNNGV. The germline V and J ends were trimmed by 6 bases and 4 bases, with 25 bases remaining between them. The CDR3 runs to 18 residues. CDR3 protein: CASSHYAGNSQIGNTIYF. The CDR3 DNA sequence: TGTGCCAGCAGTCATTACGCAGGGAACAGCCAAATCGGAAACACCATATATTTT.

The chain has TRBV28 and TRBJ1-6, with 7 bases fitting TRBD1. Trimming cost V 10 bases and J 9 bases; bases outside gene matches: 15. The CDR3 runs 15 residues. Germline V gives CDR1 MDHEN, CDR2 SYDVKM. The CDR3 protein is CAISVAGTATSPLHF. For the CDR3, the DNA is TGTGCCATCTCAGTTGCCGGGACAGCTACTTCACCCCTCCACTTT.

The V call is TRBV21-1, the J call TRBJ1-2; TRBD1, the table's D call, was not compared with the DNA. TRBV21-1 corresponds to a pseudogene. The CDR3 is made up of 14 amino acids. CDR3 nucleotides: TGTGCCAGCAGCAAACGGACAGGGCACAATGGCTACACCTTC. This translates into CASSKRTGHNGYTF.

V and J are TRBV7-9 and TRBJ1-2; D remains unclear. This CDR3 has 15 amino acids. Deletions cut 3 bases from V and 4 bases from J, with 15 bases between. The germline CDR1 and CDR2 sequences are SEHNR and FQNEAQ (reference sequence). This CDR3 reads CASSLGDSSVYGYTF. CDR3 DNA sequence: TGTGCCAGCAGCTTGGGTGATAGCTCCGTCTATGGCTACACCTTC.

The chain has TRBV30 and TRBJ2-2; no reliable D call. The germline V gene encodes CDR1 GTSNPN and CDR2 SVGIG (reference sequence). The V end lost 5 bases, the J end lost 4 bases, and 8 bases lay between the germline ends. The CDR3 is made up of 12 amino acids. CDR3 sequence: CAWDGVTGELFF. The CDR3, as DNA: TGTGCCTGGGATGGGGTCACCGGGGAGCTGTTTTTT.

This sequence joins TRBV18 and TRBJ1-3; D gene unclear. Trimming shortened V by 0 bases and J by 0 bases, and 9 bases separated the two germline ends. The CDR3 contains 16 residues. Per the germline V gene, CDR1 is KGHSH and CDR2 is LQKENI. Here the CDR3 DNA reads TGTGCCAGCTCACCACCTGGCAGGCTCTCTGGAAACACCATATATTTT. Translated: CASSPPGRLSGNTIYF.

The CDR3 nucleotides are TGTGCCAGCAGCGCCCCCATCGGTAGGGGGGCCACCGGGGAGCTGTTTTTT. This translates into CASSAPIGRGATGELFF. The chain links TRBV9 to TRBJ2-2; D possibly matches TRBD1 or TRBD2 (6 bases each). This CDR3 spans 17 amino acids. The germline V gene has CDR1 SGDLS and CDR2 YYNGEE. Trimming pared 3 bases from V and 4 bases from J, leaving 19 bases between.

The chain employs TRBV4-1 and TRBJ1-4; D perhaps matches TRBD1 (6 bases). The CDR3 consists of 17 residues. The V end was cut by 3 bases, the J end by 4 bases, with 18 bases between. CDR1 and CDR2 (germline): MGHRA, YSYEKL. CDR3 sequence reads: CASSQGGRQENNEKLFF. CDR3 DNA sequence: TGCGCCAGCAGCCAGGGGGGTCGACAGGAGAATAATGAAAAACTGTTTTTT.

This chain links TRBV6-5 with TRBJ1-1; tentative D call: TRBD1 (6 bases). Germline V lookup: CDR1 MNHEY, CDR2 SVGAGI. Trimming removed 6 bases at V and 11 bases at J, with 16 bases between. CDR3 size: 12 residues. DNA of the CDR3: TGTGCCAGCAGCCCGGGACAAAGGCTGGCTTTCTTT. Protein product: CASSPGQRLAFF.

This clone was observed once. CDR3 in amino acids: CSCWTEFNYGYTF. CDR3 nucleotides: TGCAGCTGCTGGACCGAGTTTAACTATGGCTACACCTTC. The J gene is TRBJ1-2, the V gene TRBV29-1; D unresolved. V was cut by 8 bases and J by 1 base, with 14 bases left in between. The CDR3 spans 13 residues. CDR1 and CDR2 (germline): SQVTM, ANQGSEA. Based on the CDR3 plus reference TRBV29-1 and TRBJ1-2, the full variable domain is SAVISQKPSRDICQRGTSLTIQCQVDSQVTMMFWYRQQPGQSLTLIATANQGSEATYESGFVIDKFPISRPNLTFSTLTVSNMSPEDSSIYLCSCWTEFNYGYTFGSGTRLTVV.

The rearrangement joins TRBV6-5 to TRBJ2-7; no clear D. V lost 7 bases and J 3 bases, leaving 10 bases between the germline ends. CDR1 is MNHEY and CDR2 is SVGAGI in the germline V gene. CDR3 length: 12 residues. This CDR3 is CASKADHYEQYF. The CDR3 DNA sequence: TGTGCCAGCAAGGCAGACCACTACGAGCAGTACTTC.

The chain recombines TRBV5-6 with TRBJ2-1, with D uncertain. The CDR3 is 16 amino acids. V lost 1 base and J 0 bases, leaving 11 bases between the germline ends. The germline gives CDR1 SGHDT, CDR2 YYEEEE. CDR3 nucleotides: TGTGCCAGCAGCTTGTTAGGAGATTCCTCCTACAATGAGCAGTTCTTC. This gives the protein CASSLLGDSSYNEQFF.

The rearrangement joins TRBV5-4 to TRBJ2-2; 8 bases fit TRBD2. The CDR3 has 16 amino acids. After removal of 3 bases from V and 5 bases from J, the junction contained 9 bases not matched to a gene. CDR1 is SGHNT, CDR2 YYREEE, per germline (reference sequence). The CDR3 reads CASSWSGGAVTGELFF. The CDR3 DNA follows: TGTGCCAGCAGCTGGTCGGGGGGGGCCGTAACCGGGGAGCTGTTTTTT.

The CDR3 sequence: CASSSRSSRYEQYF. The CDR3 DNA reads TGTGCCAGCAGTTCGAGGAGCTCGAGATACGAGCAGTACTTC. The chain uses TRBV28 and TRBJ2-7; D is unclear. V lost 4 bases, J lost 4 bases, and 14 bases lay in between. This CDR3 is built from 14 residues. Germline lookup yields CDR1 MDHEN and CDR2 SYDVKM.

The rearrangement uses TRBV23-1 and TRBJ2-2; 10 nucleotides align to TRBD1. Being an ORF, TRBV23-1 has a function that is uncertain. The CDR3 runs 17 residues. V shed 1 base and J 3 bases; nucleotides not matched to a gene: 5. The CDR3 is CASSQFRQGAYTGELFF. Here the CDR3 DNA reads TGCGCCAGCAGTCAATTCCGACAGGGGGCGTACACCGGGGAGCTGTTTTTT.

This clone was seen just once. The CDR3 DNA is TGTGCCAGCAGCTTAGTAGGATCCGGGGAGCTGTTTTTT. Its translation is CASSLVGSGELFF. The J gene is TRBJ2-2, the V gene TRBV7-2, with no clear D. Trimming took 1 base from V and 6 from J, leaving 6 bases between them. There are 13 residues in the CDR3. CDR1 and CDR2 from the germline V gene are SGHTA and FQGNSA.

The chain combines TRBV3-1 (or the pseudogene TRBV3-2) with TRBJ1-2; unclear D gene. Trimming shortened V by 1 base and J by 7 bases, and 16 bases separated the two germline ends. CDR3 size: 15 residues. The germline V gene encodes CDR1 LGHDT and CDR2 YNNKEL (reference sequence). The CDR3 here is CASSQVVGSLGGYTF. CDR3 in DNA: TGTGCCAGCAGCCAAGTCGTGGGATCCTTGGGTGGCTACACCTTC.

The CDR3 sequence is CASSWLAGGLLANTGELFF. DNA of the CDR3: TGTGCCAGCAGCTGGCTAGCGGGGGGATTATTAGCGAACACCGGGGAGCTGTTTTTT. The genes are TRBV5-8 and TRBJ2-2; 11 bases fit TRBD2. The CDR3 extends over 19 amino acids. The V segment lost 3 bases and the J segment 0 bases; nucleotides outside the gene matches: 10. The V gene's germline CDR1 is SGHTS and CDR2 YDEGEE.

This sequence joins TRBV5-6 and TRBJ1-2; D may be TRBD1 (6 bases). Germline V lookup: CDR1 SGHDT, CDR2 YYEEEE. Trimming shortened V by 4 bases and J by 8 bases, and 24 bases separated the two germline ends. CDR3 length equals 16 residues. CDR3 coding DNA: TGTGCCAGCAGCCTCCCCCGGGAGGGGGTCGGAGAAGGCTACACCTTC. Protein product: CASSLPREGVGEGYTF.

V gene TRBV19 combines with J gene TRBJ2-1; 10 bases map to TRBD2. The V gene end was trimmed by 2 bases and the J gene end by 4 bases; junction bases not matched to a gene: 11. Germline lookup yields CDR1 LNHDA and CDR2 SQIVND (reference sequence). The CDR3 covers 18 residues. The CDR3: CASSIRTRLAGVYNEQFF. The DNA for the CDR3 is TGTGCCAGTAGTATAAGGACAAGGCTAGCGGGGGTATACAATGAGCAGTTCTTC. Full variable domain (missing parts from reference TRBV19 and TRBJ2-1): DGGITQSPKYLFRKEGQNVTLSCEQNLNHDAMYWYRQDPGQGLRLIYYSQIVNDFQKGDIAEGYSVSREKKESFPLTVTSAQKNPTAFYLCASSIRTRLAGVYNEQFFGPGTRLTVL.

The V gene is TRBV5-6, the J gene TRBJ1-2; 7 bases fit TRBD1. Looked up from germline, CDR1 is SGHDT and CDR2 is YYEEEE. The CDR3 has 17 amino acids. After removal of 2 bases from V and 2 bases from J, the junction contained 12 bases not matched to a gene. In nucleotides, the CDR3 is TGTGCCAGCAGCTTAGCCCTTGACAGGGCGGAGAACTATGGCTACACCTTC. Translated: CASSLALDRAENYGYTF.

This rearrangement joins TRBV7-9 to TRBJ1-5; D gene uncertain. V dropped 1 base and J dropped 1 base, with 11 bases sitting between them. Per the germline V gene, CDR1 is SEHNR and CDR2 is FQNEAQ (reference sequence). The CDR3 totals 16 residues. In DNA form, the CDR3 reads TGTGCCAGCAGCTTAGGGGTAGGATCAAGCAATCAGCCCCAGCATTTT. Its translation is CASSLGVGSSNQPQHF.

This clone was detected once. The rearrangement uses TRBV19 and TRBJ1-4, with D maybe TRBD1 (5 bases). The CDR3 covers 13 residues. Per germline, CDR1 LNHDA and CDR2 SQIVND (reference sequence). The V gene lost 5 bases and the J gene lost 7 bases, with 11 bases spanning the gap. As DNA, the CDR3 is TGTGCCAGTAGTTGGGGGGGACGTGAAAAACTGTTTTTT. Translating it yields CASSWGGREKLFF.

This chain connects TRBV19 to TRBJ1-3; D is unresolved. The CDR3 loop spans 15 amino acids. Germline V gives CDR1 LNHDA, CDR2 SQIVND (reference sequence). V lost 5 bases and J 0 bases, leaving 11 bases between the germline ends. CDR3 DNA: TGTGCCAGTAGTTTTAGGGCCTTCTCTGGAAACACCATATATTTT. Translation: CASSFRAFSGNTIYF. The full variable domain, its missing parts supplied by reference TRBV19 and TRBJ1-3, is DGGITQSPKYLFRKEGQNVTLSCEQNLNHDAMYWYRQDPGQGLRLIYYSQIVNDFQKGDIAEGYSVSREKKESFPLTVTSAQKNPTAFYLCASSFRAFSGNTIYFGEGSWLTVV.

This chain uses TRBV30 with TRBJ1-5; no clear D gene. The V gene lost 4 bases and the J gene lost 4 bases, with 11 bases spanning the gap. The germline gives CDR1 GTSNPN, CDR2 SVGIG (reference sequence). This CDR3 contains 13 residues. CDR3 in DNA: TGTGCCTGGAATTCGGCCGCGAATCAGCCCCAGCATTTT. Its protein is CAWNSAANQPQHF.

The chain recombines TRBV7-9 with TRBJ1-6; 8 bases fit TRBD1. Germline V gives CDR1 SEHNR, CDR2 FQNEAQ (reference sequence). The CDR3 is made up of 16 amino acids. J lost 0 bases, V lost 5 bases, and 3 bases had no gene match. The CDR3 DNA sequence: TGTGCCAGCAGCCCCGGACAGGGCTCCTATAATTCACCCCTCCACTTT. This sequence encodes CASSPGQGSYNSPLHF.

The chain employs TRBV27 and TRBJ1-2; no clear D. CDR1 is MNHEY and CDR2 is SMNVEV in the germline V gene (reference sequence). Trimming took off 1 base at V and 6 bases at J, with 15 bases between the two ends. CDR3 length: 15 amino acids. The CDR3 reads CASSLFPPNFNGYTF. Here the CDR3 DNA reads TGTGCCAGCAGTTTATTCCCCCCCAACTTCAATGGCTACACCTTC.

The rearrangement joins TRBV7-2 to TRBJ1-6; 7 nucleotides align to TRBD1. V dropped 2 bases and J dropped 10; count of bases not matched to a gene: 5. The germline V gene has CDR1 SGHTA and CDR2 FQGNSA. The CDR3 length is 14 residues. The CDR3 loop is CASSLRQGESPLHF. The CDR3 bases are TGTGCCAGCAGCTTAAGACAGGGTGAATCACCCCTCCACTTT. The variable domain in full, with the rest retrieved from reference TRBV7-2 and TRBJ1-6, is GAGVSQSPSNKVTEKGKDVELRCDPISGHTALYWYRQSLGQGLEFLIYFQGNSAPDKSGLPSDRFSAERTGGSVSTLTIQRTQQEDSAVYLCASSLRQGESPLHFGNGTRLTVT.

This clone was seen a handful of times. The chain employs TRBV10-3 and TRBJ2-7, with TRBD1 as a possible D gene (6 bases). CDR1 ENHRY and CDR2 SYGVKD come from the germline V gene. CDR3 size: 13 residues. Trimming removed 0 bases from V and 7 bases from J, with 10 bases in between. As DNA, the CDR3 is TGTGCCATCAGTGAGTCGGGGGCGCAAGAGCAGTACTTC. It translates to CAISESGAQEQYF.

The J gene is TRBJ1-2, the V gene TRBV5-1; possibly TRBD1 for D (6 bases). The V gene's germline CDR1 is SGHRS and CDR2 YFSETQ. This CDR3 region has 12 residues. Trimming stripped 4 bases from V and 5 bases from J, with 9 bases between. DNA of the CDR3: TGCGCCAGCAGCGCCCAGGGGTATGGCTACACCTTC. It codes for CASSAQGYGYTF.

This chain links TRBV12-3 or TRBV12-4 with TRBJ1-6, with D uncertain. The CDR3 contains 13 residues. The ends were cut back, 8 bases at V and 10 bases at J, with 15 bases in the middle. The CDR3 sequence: CASGLLGGSPLHF. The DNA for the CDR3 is TGTGCCAGCGGGCTCTTGGGTGGGTCACCCCTCCACTTT.